Following are 5 T cell receptor beta chains from one sample sequenced in a study of cytomegalovirus exposure and HLA in healthy donors. Only in-frame clones appear in the TCRdb table, and some are missing; sequencing was by immunoSEQ multiplex PCR. The data contain roughly 300,000 clones, 70% to 90% of them singletons. Sequencing was performed on PBMCs. Receptor source: a woman aged 18 to 35 in good health and CMV-seronegative.

This clone was seen just once. The gene calls are TRBV28 and TRBJ1-5; perhaps TRBD1 as D (6 bases). Trimming removed 3 bases at V and 2 bases at J, with 11 bases between. The CDR3 sequence is 15 residues long. Germline assignment: CDR1 MDHEN and CDR2 SYDVKM. The chain's CDR3 is CASSFSDRRNQPQHF. The DNA for the CDR3 is TGTGCCAGCAGTTTCTCCGACAGGCGCAATCAGCCCCAGCATTTT.

This chain links TRBV4-1 with TRBJ2-3; TRBD2 agrees at 12 bases. V was clipped by 3 bases and J by 4 bases; unmatched bases: 8. Germline CDR1 is MGHRA and CDR2 is YSYEKL. The CDR3 sequence is 17 residues long. CDR3 loop: CASSQAGTSGLADTQYF. In DNA, the CDR3 is TGCGCCAGCAGCCAGGCCGGGACTAGCGGGCTAGCAGATACGCAGTATTTT.

The chain links TRBV11-3 to TRBJ2-7; 9 nucleotides align to TRBD2. Looked up from germline, CDR1 is SGHNT and CDR2 is YENEEA. The CDR3 runs to 15 residues. With V trimmed by 1 base and J by 4 bases, 5 bases remained unmatched. Here the CDR3 reads CASSLGLAGQYEQYF. For the CDR3, the DNA is TGTGCCAGCAGCTTAGGGCTAGCGGGACAGTACGAGCAGTACTTC. The complete variable domain, with remaining parts taken from reference TRBV11-3 and TRBJ2-7, reads EAGVVQSPRYKIIEKKQPVAFWCNPISGHNTLYWYLQNLGQGPELLIRYENEEAVDDSQLPKDRFSAERLKGVDSTLKIQPAELGDSAVYLCASSLGLAGQYEQYFGPGTRLTVT.

The chain is built from TRBV4-3 and TRBJ1-3; D gene uncertain. The CDR3 consists of 17 residues. V lost 0 bases and J lost 4, with 16 bases in between. Germline-derived CDR1 and CDR2 are LGHNA and YSLEER. This CDR3 is CASSQEPPGSEGNTIYF. CDR3 DNA: TGCGCCAGCAGCCAAGAACCCCCAGGATCGGAAGGAAACACCATATATTTT.

The chain links TRBV21-1 to TRBJ2-7; the DNA was not compared with TRBD1, the D call given in the table. TRBV21-1 is a recognized pseudogene. The CDR3 is 13 amino acids. The CDR3 loop reads CASSLTEYYEQYF. For the CDR3, the DNA is TGTGCCAGCAGCTTGACAGAATACTACGAGCAGTACTTC.